These 20 T cell receptor beta chains originate from one sample sequenced in a study of metastatic and nonmetastatic thyroid tumors. Thyroid surgery took place with no prior treatment in any patient. TCRdb redid the clone calls on the PCR reads using MiXCR. The data contain under 95,000 clones, 8% to 9.5% of them singletons. Specimen: blood. The receptors were gathered from a female donor with papillary thyroid cancer or a benign thyroid nodule (not recorded which). Some clones in this sample may be carry-over from other donors' samples.

This clone was recorded at least ten times. Other DNA sequences within the sample encode an identical CDR3. The rearrangement links TRBV6-4 to TRBJ2-3; TRBD2 aligns across 8 bases. The CDR3 consists of 16 residues. The V and J ends lost 0 bases and 0 bases, in that order; junction bases with no gene match: 2. CDR1 is MRHNA, CDR2 SNTAGT, per germline. As DNA, the CDR3 is TGTGCCAGCAGTGACTCGGCGGGGGGAAGCACAGATACGCAGTATTTT. Amino acids: CASSDSAGGSTDTQYF.

This clone was seen many times. The J gene is TRBJ1-2, the V gene TRBV20-1, with D tentatively TRBD1 (5 bases). V lost 5 bases to trimming and J lost 4 bases, with 20 bases between them. The germline V gene has CDR1 DFQATT and CDR2 SNEGSKA (reference sequence). The CDR3 loop spans 15 amino acids. CDR3 loop: CSAFVRDSGGYGYTF. The CDR3 DNA sequence: TGCAGTGCTTTCGTCCGGGACTCGGGGGGCTATGGCTACACCTTC.

This clone has a count of ten or more. The chain uses TRBV4-1 and TRBJ2-7, with D uncertain. The length of the CDR3 is 17 residues. Trimming removed 0 bases at V and 2 bases at J, with 17 bases between. Germline CDR1 is MGHRA and CDR2 is YSYEKL. The CDR3 reads CASSQDMSAAFTYEQYF. As DNA, the CDR3 is TGCGCCAGCAGCCAAGATATGTCTGCTGCCTTTACCTACGAGCAGTACTTC.

This clone occurred many times. J is TRBJ2-3 and V is TRBV4-1; D unclear. V dropped 0 bases and J dropped 4 bases, with 11 bases sitting between them. This CDR3 is built from 15 residues. CDR1 is MGHRA and CDR2 is YSYEKL in the germline V gene. CDR3 DNA: TGCGCCAGCAGCCAAGATCTTATAGGAGCAGATACGCAGTATTTT. Protein sequence: CASSQDLIGADTQYF.

This clone appeared many times. Its ends do not fully match the called genes, so a read error is possible. The same CDR3 can be traced to other DNA sequences in this sample. The J gene is TRBJ2-1, the V gene TRBV20-1, with D uncertain. The germline V gene has CDR1 DFQATT and CDR2 SNEGSKA (reference sequence). The CDR3 runs 15 residues. CDR3 in amino acids: CSASHSGGSYSEQFF. In DNA, the CDR3 is TGCAGTGCTAGCCATTCGGGTGGCTCCTACAGTGAGCAGTTCTTC.

Ten or more counts support this clone. The J gene is TRBJ2-2, the V gene TRBV2; D is undetermined. This CDR3 comprises 12 residues. Trimming pared 7 bases from V and 3 bases from J, leaving 6 bases between. Per germline, CDR1 SNHLY and CDR2 FYNNEI. As DNA, the CDR3 is TGTGCCAGCAAAACAGACACCGGGGAGCTGTTTTTT. Translation gives CASKTDTGELFF.

The chain employs TRBV2 and TRBJ2-5, with TRBD2 matching 11 bases. The CDR3 is 14 amino acids. V was pared by 5 bases and J by 3 bases, with 2 bases of the junction left unmatched. CDR1 and CDR2 from the germline V gene are SNHLY and FYNNEI. CDR3 residues: CASSLGLAEETQYF. The DNA for the CDR3 is TGTGCCAGCAGTCTGGGACTAGCGGAAGAGACCCAGTACTTC.

This clone was recorded many times. This clone may be a read error of a much larger clone one base away. The J gene is TRBJ1-1, the V gene TRBV9; unclear D gene. The V gene's germline CDR1 is SGDLS and CDR2 YYNGEE. V was trimmed by 4 bases and J by 1 base, leaving 2 bases between them. The CDR3 has 11 amino acids. The CDR3 protein is CASSSNTEAFF. Written as DNA, the CDR3 is TGTGCCAGCAGCTCGAACACTGAAGCTTTCTTT. The variable domain in full, completed from reference TRBV9 and TRBJ1-1, reads DSGVTQTPKHLITATGQRVTLRCSPRSGDLSVYWYQQSLDQGLQFLIQYYNGEERAKGNILERFSAQQFPDLHSELNLSSLELGDSALYFCASSSNTEAFFGQGTRLTVV.

In this sample, this clone turned up a few times. A clone one base away is much larger, so this may be a read error. Different DNA sequences within this sample yield the same CDR3. The chain employs TRBV5-1 and TRBJ2-3, with TRBD1 identical over 9 bases. The length of the CDR3 is 15 residues. The germline gives CDR1 SGHRS, CDR2 YFSETQ. The trim removed 3 bases at V and 1 base at J, leaving 3 bases unmatched. CDR3 in DNA: TGCGCCAGCAGCTCGGGACAGGGTGGCACAGATACGCAGTATTTT. Translated: CASSSGQGGTDTQYF.

This clone was seen ten or more times. The chain links TRBV4-1 to TRBJ1-6; no definite D call. Germline values: CDR1 MGHRA, CDR2 YSYEKL. CDR3 size: 16 residues. Trimming took off 1 base at V and 0 bases at J, with 7 bases between the two ends. Here the CDR3 reads CASSQVGSSYNSPLHF. CDR3 in DNA: TGCGCCAGCAGCCAAGTCGGGAGCTCCTATAATTCACCCCTCCACTTT.

This clone was detected many times. The CDR3 nucleotides are TGTGCCAGCAGTCCGACCCCGGACAGCTTAGCCAAAAACATTCAGTACTTC. As protein: CASSPTPDSLAKNIQYF. This chain joins TRBV12-3 or TRBV12-4 and TRBJ2-4, with D tentatively TRBD1 (6 bases). CDR3 length equals 17 residues. The germline V and J ends were trimmed by 5 bases and 0 bases, with 17 bases remaining between them.

V gene TRBV4-1 combines with J gene TRBJ1-2; a possible D gene is TRBD1 (6 bases). Trimming shortened V by 4 bases and J by 4 bases, and 13 bases separated the two germline ends. There are 14 residues in the CDR3. From germline, CDR1 is MGHRA and CDR2 YSYEKL. The CDR3 coding sequence is TGCGCCAGCAGCCGCGACAGGCTCTTCTATGGCTACACCTTC. Residues: CASSRDRLFYGYTF.

This clone was seen at least ten times. The chain couples TRBV7-3 to TRBJ2-5; the D gene could be TRBD1 or TRBD2 (7 bases each). Germline-derived CDR1 and CDR2 are SGHTA and FQGTGA. V was shortened by 7 bases and J by 1 base, with 16 bases between the two germline ends. The CDR3 sequence is 15 residues long. The DNA for the CDR3 is TGTGCCAGCACCCAGGGGGGGGAACTCCAAGAGACCCAGTACTTC. It translates to CASTQGGELQETQYF.

On this clone: Possible read error: a much larger clone is one base away. This CDR3 is also generated by other DNA sequences in the sample. DNA for the CDR3: TGTGCCAGCGCCTCACGGGGCGGCGCTGGTTACAATGAGCAGTTCTTC. It codes for CASASRGGAGYNEQFF. The V gene is TRBV19, the J gene TRBJ2-1; either TRBD1 or TRBD2 may supply D (5 bases each). The germline CDR1 and CDR2 sequences are LNHDA and SQIVND (reference sequence). This CDR3 has 16 amino acids. V was cut by 9 bases and J by 4 bases, with 22 bases left in between.

This clone has a handful of counts. A much bigger clone sits one base away, suggesting this may be a read error. This rearrangement joins TRBV12-3 or TRBV12-4 to TRBJ1-6; perhaps TRBD1 as D (5 bases). CDR3 length equals 14 residues. Trimming removed 11 bases at V and 11 bases at J, with 22 bases between. Here the CDR3 reads CAGTRGGSPAPLHF. The CDR3 DNA reads TGTGCCGGCACGCGGGGGGGTTCTCCCGCACCCCTCCACTTT.

This clone was found a few times. The J gene is TRBJ1-2, the V gene TRBV6-5; D gene uncertain. The CDR3 covers 12 residues. Germline V gives CDR1 MNHEY, CDR2 SVGAGI. V was cut by 2 bases and J by 6 bases, with 7 bases left in between. The DNA for the CDR3 is TGTGCCAGCAGTTACGCGGGCGATGGCTACACCTTC. Translation gives CASSYAGDGYTF.

The CDR3 loop reads CASSLHGGTYNEQFF. The CDR3, as DNA: TGTGCCAGCAGCTTACACGGGGGAACCTACAATGAGCAGTTCTTC. The chain links TRBV11-2 to TRBJ2-1; tentative D call: TRBD2 (6 bases). Germline V CDR1 and CDR2: SGHAT, FQNNGV. There are 15 residues in the CDR3. Trimming stripped 2 bases from V and 2 bases from J, with 10 bases between.

This clone was seen ten or more times. This rearrangement joins TRBV6-5 to TRBJ1-1; D ambiguous. There are 14 residues in the CDR3. Trimming took 0 bases from V and 1 from J, leaving 6 bases between them. Germline V lookup: CDR1 MNHEY, CDR2 SVGAGI. Written as DNA, the CDR3 is TGTGCCAGCAGTTACTCGAGAACGAACACTGAAGCTTTCTTT. The encoded protein is CASSYSRTNTEAFF.

This clone has at least ten counts. An end of the junction differs from the germline gene, which may be a read error. The identical CDR3 is also encoded by other nucleotide sequences in the sample. The chain combines TRBV2 with TRBJ2-7, with 8 nucleotides matching TRBD2. The CDR3 is 11 amino acids. Germline V gene sequence: CDR1 SNHLY, CDR2 FYNNEI. DNA of the CDR3: TGTGCCAGCAGTGTAGCGGGGAATCAGGACTTC. It is translated as CASSVAGNQDF.

This clone was counted ten times or more. This chain uses TRBV6-5 with TRBJ1-2; D is perhaps TRBD1 (5 bases). Germline CDR1 is MNHEY and CDR2 is SVGAGI. The CDR3 sequence is 13 residues long. Trimming stripped 2 bases from V and 4 bases from J, with 8 bases between. The chain's CDR3 is CASSYRGIYGYTF. DNA of the CDR3: TGTGCCAGCAGTTACCGGGGGATCTATGGCTACACCTTC.